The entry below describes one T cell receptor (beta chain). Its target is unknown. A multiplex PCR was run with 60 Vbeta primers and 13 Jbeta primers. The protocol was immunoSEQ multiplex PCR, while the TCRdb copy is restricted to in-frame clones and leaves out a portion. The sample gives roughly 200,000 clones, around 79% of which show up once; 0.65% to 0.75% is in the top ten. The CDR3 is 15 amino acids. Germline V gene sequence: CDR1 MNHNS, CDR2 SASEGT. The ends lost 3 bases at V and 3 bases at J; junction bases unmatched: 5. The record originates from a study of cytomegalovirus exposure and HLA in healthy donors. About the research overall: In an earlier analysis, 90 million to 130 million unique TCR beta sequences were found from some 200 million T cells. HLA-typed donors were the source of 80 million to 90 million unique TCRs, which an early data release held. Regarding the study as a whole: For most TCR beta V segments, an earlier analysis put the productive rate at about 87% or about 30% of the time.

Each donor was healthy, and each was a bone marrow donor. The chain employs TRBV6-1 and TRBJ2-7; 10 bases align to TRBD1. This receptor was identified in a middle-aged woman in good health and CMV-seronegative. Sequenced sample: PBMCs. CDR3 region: CASSENGQGGYEQYF. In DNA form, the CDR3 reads TGTGCCAGCAGTGAGAACGGACAGGGGGGCTACGAGCAGTACTTC.